This T cell receptor (beta chain) was profiled in a study of T-cell reconstitution after alpha-beta-depleted transplantation in children. Points from the study as a whole: T cells produced anew were the main source of T-cell counts and diversity one year after transplant. Reportedly, alpha-beta T cells present about two months post-transplant originated from several hundred expanded clones of graft origin. Some patients showed high day-60 TCRbeta diversity, which derived from surviving recipient T cells and thymic progenitors.

This clonotype was recorded at least ten times. What it recognizes is unknown. Preparing the TCRbeta library involved the use of unique molecular identifiers. TCRdb ran MiXCR on the PCR reads and lists one entry per CDR3 protein. The repertoire consists of about 300,000 distinct CDR3 sequences, with around a tenth occurring once and the leading ten covering 7% to 9.5%. CDR3 length: 14 residues. V was cut by 2 bases and J by 4 bases, with 10 bases left in between. CDR1 is SGHRS, CDR2 YFSETQ, per germline. This material consisted of PBMCs, taken before TCRalphabeta/CD19-depleted stem cell transplant. V and J are TRBV5-1 and TRBJ1-5; D is perhaps TRBD1 (6 bases). This receptor was obtained from a boy under two years old with acute myeloid leukemia, due to receive a stem cell transplant. CDR3 protein: CASSFDQGNQPQHF. The CDR3 nucleotides read TGCGCCAGCAGCTTTGACCAGGGGAATCAGCCCCAGCATTTT. The full variable domain, its missing parts supplied by reference TRBV5-1 and TRBJ1-5, is KAGVTQTPRYLIKTRGQQVTLSCSPISGHRSVSWYQQTPGQGLQFLFEYFSETQRNKGNFPGRFSGRQFSNSRSEMNVSTLELGDSALYLCASSFDQGNQPQHFGDGTRLSIL.